Listed here are 24 T cell receptor beta chains from one sample, sequenced in a study of blood T cell repertoires in COVID-19. Method: immunoSEQ multiplex PCR; TCRdb's copy keeps in-frame clones and lacks some. The sample includes some 210,000 clones, about 83% of them seen just once. Source material: peripheral blood. The receptors here all came from a woman aged 50 to 65 with active or convalescent COVID-19.

The rearrangement joins TRBV6-6 to TRBJ2-7, with D possibly matching TRBD2 (5 bases). CDR3 length equals 14 residues. Trimming removed 0 bases from V and 4 bases from J, with 10 bases in between. CDR1 is MNHNY and CDR2 is SVGAGI in the germline V gene (reference sequence). The CDR3 loop is CASSYSTGRYEQYV. CDR3 in DNA: TGTGCCAGCAGTTACTCGACGGGAAGATACGAGCAGTACGTC.

This clone showed up just once. The V and J genes are TRBV10-2 and TRBJ2-7; 13 positions agree with TRBD2. V gave up 6 bases and J gave up 7 bases; unmatched junction bases: 21. CDR1 and CDR2 (germline): WSHSY, SAAADI. This CDR3 region has 19 residues. CDR3 sequence reads: CASSRRLAGGPLIWEEQYF. CDR3 DNA: TGCGCCAGCAGCCGCCGACTAGCGGGAGGTCCCCTTATTTGGGAAGAGCAGTACTTC.

The gene calls are TRBV28 and TRBJ2-7; 9 positions match TRBD2. J was trimmed by 1 base and V by 3 bases; bases with no gene match: 7. Germline lookup yields CDR1 MDHEN and CDR2 SYDVKM. The CDR3 extends over 16 amino acids. The CDR3 spells CASSLRGLAGSYEQYF. The CDR3, as DNA: TGTGCCAGCAGTTTGAGAGGGCTAGCGGGATCCTACGAGCAGTACTTC.

The chain employs TRBV2 and TRBJ1-2; a weak D match, TRBD1 (6 bases). V lost 5 bases and J 7 bases, leaving 17 bases between the germline ends. Germline V gene lookup returns CDR1 SNHLY and CDR2 FYNNEI. CDR3 length equals 14 residues. CDR3 amino acids: CASSIQGNVGGYTF. In nucleotides, the CDR3 is TGTGCCAGCAGTATACAGGGAAATGTGGGTGGCTACACCTTC.

The chain has TRBV11-3 and TRBJ2-3; 8 bases are shared with TRBD2. V trimming: 1 base; J trimming: 3 bases; junction bases outside the gene matches: 6. Germline V gene sequence: CDR1 SGHNT, CDR2 YENEEA. This CDR3 region has 16 residues. CDR3 protein: CASSLGAGEKTDTQYF. The CDR3 bases are TGTGCCAGCAGCTTAGGAGCGGGAGAGAAAACAGATACGCAGTATTTT.

The J gene is TRBJ2-1, the V gene TRBV6-6; D is perhaps TRBD2 (5 bases). V gave up 0 bases and J gave up 4 bases, with 7 bases separating them. In germline, CDR1 is MNHNY, CDR2 SVGAGI (reference sequence). The CDR3 has 14 amino acids. The DNA of the CDR3 is TGTGCCAGCAGTTACTCGAGGGTTTACAATGAGCAGTTCTTC. Amino acids: CASSYSRVYNEQFF.

CDR3 in amino acids: CASSETKTRTDTQYF. The DNA of the CDR3 is TGCGCCAGCAGTGAGACGAAGACTCGCACAGATACGCAGTATTTT. The V call is TRBV10-1, the J call TRBJ2-3; D unclear. V was cut by 2 bases and J by 1 base, with 10 bases left in between. This CDR3 comprises 15 residues. CDR1 WNHNN and CDR2 SYGVQD come from the germline V gene (reference sequence).

The chain employs TRBV5-6 and TRBJ1-2, with 9 bases matching TRBD1. The CDR3 consists of 14 residues. CDR1 and CDR2 from the germline V gene are SGHDT and YYEEEE. V lost 2 bases to trimming and J lost 3 bases; unmatched junction nucleotides: 2. The CDR3 bases are TGTGCCAGCAGCTTCGGACAGGGGTACTATGGCTACACCTTC. Its protein product is CASSFGQGYYGYTF. The full variable domain, in which reference TRBV5-6 and TRBJ1-2 provide the parts outside the CDR3, is DAGVTQSPTHLIKTRGQQVTLRCSPKSGHDTVSWYQQALGQGPQFIFQYYEEEERQRGNFPDRFSGHQFPNYSSELNVNALLLGDSALYLCASSFGQGYYGYTFGSGTRLTVV.

The chain recombines TRBV28 with TRBJ1-1; the match to TRBD1 covers 10 bases. Germline CDR1 is MDHEN and CDR2 is SYDVKM. The CDR3 consists of 16 residues. The V and J ends lost 3 bases and 7 bases, in that order; junction bases with no gene match: 11. CDR3 region: CASSFRGGTGVVEAFF. CDR3 DNA: TGTGCCAGCAGTTTTAGGGGGGGGACAGGGGTGGTTGAAGCTTTCTTT.

This chain joins TRBV28 and TRBJ1-1; the D gene is possibly TRBD1 (5 bases). The CDR3 is 15 residues long. V was pared by 7 bases and J by 4 bases, with 19 bases between. Germline CDR1 reads MDHEN; CDR2 reads SYDVKM. CDR3 in amino acids: CASTSSPGSVTEAFF. The CDR3 DNA reads TGTGCCAGCACCTCCTCCCCAGGGTCGGTCACTGAAGCTTTCTTT.

The chain carries TRBV29-1 and TRBJ1-5; D gene ambiguous. Trimming stripped 4 bases from V and 3 bases from J, with 10 bases between. The germline V gene encodes CDR1 SQVTM and CDR2 ANQGSEA. The length of the CDR3 is 13 residues. CDR3 sequence reads: CSVVEQPNQPQHF. The CDR3 nucleotides are TGCAGCGTTGTAGAACAGCCCAATCAGCCCCAGCATTTT.

The gene calls are TRBV24-1 and TRBJ1-3; D is uncertain. Trimming removed 5 bases at V and 1 base at J, with 11 bases between. The length of the CDR3 is 15 residues. The V gene's germline CDR1 is KGHDR and CDR2 SFDVKD. The CDR3 DNA follows: TGTGCCACCAGTGCCCTGGGAGGGTCTGGAAACACCATATATTTT. Protein: CATSALGGSGNTIYF.

This clone was seen a handful of times. The genes are TRBV5-6 and TRBJ1-1; D possibly corresponds to TRBD1 (6 bases). V lost 0 bases and J 1 base, leaving 7 bases between the germline ends. The CDR3 covers 14 residues. Germline CDR1 SGHDT, CDR2 YYEEEE. Written as DNA, the CDR3 is TGTGCCAGCAGCTTGGAGGGGGAGAACACTGAAGCTTTCTTT. The encoded protein is CASSLEGENTEAFF. Supplemented by reference TRBV5-6 and TRBJ1-1, the full variable domain reads DAGVTQSPTHLIKTRGQQVTLRCSPKSGHDTVSWYQQALGQGPQFIFQYYEEEERQRGNFPDRFSGHQFPNYSSELNVNALLLGDSALYLCASSLEGENTEAFFGQGTRLTVV.

The chain combines TRBV11-3 with TRBJ2-3; 10 bases match TRBD2. Germline-derived CDR1 and CDR2 are SGHNT and YENEEA. The V and J ends lost 0 bases and 5 bases, in that order; junction bases with no gene match: 8. The CDR3 totals 17 residues. In DNA form, the CDR3 reads TGTGCCAGCAGCTTAGATGGAGCGGGAGGGCCTCGAGATACGCAGTATTTT. It codes for CASSLDGAGGPRDTQYF.

This clone was detected a few times. V is TRBV18 and J is TRBJ1-5; 8 bases match TRBD1. This CDR3 has 15 residues. V shed 3 bases, J shed 7 bases, and the junction held 8 bases outside the gene matches. In germline, CDR1 is KGHSH, CDR2 LQKENI. CDR3 coding DNA: TGTGCCAGCTCACCGGGACAGGAGCTGGGACAGCCCCAGCATTTT. Translation: CASSPGQELGQPQHF.

This clone is a singleton in its sample. The chain uses TRBV10-3 and TRBJ1-5, with TRBD1 matching 9 bases. The ends lost 6 bases at V and 7 bases at J; junction bases unmatched: 4. The CDR3 covers 13 residues. Germline CDR1 reads ENHRY; CDR2 reads SYGVKD. The CDR3 here is CAISSDRGQPQHF. For the CDR3, the DNA is TGTGCCATCAGCTCGGACAGGGGCCAGCCCCAGCATTTT.

This chain links TRBV2 with TRBJ2-2; D possibly corresponds to TRBD1 (5 bases). Trimming cost V 4 bases and J 0 bases, with 12 bases left between them. This CDR3 has 16 amino acids. Germline V gene lookup returns CDR1 SNHLY and CDR2 FYNNEI. CDR3 nucleotide sequence: TGTGCCAGCAGTGCTCAGGGTCTCGCGAACACCGGGGAGCTGTTTTTT. It is translated as CASSAQGLANTGELFF.

CDR3 DNA sequence: TGTGCCAGCAGAGATTCCGGGACAGCATATATTAACTATGGCTACACCTTC. It codes for CASRDSGTAYINYGYTF. V usage is TRBV28 and J usage is TRBJ1-2; 7 nucleotides match TRBD1. Per the germline V gene, CDR1 is MDHEN and CDR2 is SYDVKM. This CDR3 is built from 17 residues. The junction had 14 bases not matched to a gene; V was cut back by 6 bases and J by 1 base.

The chain couples TRBV5-6 to TRBJ2-3, with D tentatively TRBD2 (5 bases). The CDR3 runs to 15 residues. V lost 2 bases and J lost 2, with 12 bases in between. Germline CDR1 and CDR2: SGHDT and YYEEEE. In DNA form, the CDR3 reads TGTGCCAGCAGCTTCGGGGTCACAAACACAGATACGCAGTATTTT. Translated: CASSFGVTNTDTQYF.

This rearrangement joins TRBV5-1 to TRBJ2-2; 10 bases are a match to TRBD1. Trimming at V came to 4 bases and at J to 3 bases, leaving 9 bases not matched to a gene. There are 17 residues in the CDR3. CDR1 is SGHRS, CDR2 YFSETQ, per germline. The CDR3 DNA is TGCGCCAGCAGCCCGTTCCCGGGACAGGGGTACACCGGGGAGCTGTTTTTT. As protein: CASSPFPGQGYTGELFF.

The chain has TRBV12-3 or TRBV12-4 and TRBJ2-1; 9 bases are a match to TRBD2. The CDR3 loop spans 12 amino acids. After removal of 4 bases from V and 14 bases from J, the junction contained 6 bases not matched to a gene. The CDR3 coding sequence is TGTGCCAGCAGTTCCCTCCAGCGGGAGGAGTTCTTC. This gives the protein CASSSLQREEFF.

This rearrangement joins TRBV30 to TRBJ2-7; D may be TRBD2 (6 bases). The CDR3 consists of 14 residues. Per germline, CDR1 GTSNPN and CDR2 SVGIG (reference sequence). The V gene lost 0 bases and the J gene lost 6 bases, with 15 bases spanning the gap. The CDR3 DNA follows: TGTGCCTGGAGTGTGGGGGGACTGCGGCGCGAGCAGTACTTC. Its protein is CAWSVGGLRREQYF.

The chain joins TRBV6-1 to TRBJ2-5; D is perhaps TRBD2 (6 bases). CDR3 size: 13 residues. Trimming removed 3 bases from V and 4 bases from J, with 9 bases in between. The germline V gene encodes CDR1 MNHNS and CDR2 SASEGT. The CDR3 region has the DNA TGTGCCAGCAGTGAGGGGGGAAGAGAGACCCAGTACTTC. Amino acid sequence: CASSEGGRETQYF.

The rearrangement links TRBV25-1 to TRBJ2-5, with TRBD2 matching over 7 bases. The CDR3 has 16 amino acids. Germline V gene sequence: CDR1 MGHDK, CDR2 SYGVNS. Losses at the gene ends were 4 bases for V and 4 bases for J; bases not matched to a gene: 12. CDR3: CASSAGAGGRRETQYF. In DNA, the CDR3 is TGTGCCAGCAGTGCCGGGGCGGGCGGGAGACGAGAGACCCAGTACTTC.